A selection of T cell receptor beta chains follows, all from one sample in a study of Graves' ophthalmopathy and Graves' hyperthyroidism. TCRdb re-analysed the multiplex PCR reads in MiXCR, keeping a single row per CDR3 protein. The sample contains 500,000 to 800,000 distinct CDR3 sequences, approximately 39% of which appear only once. Specimen: peripheral blood. Source of these receptors: an adult man with Graves' ophthalmopathy. The CDR3 runs from the conserved cysteine through the conserved F or W. A D gene is named only where the DNA matches it firmly. A clone size is listed for some rows: how often the clone was seen (once, few, many), or a class if it is expanded.

d_call,j_call,clone_size,v_call,cdr3_nt,cdr3_aa
NA,TRBJ1-1,NA,TRBV2,TGTGCCAGCAGTATTATGGGCGCAGCGAACACTGAAGCTTTCTTT,CASSIMGAANTEAFF
TRBD1,TRBJ1-5,many,TRBV10-3,TGTGCCACCGGGGGGCAGGGGGGGGCTTATAGCAATCAGCCCCAGCATTTT,CATGGQGGAYSNQPQHF
NA,TRBJ1-1,many,TRBV19,TGTGCCAGTAGTCCTGGATTCACCTCAGGGAACACTGAAGCTTTCTTT,CASSPGFTSGNTEAFF
TRBD1,TRBJ1-1,NA,TRBV5-4,TGTGCCAGCAGCTTGTTGCCACAGGGGGCGCACACTGAAGCTTTCTTT,CASSLLPQGAHTEAFF
NA,TRBJ2-6,many,TRBV11-3,TGTGCCAGCAGCACCGGCACAGGGTCTGGGGCCAACGTCCTGACTTTC,CASSTGTGSGANVLTF
NA,TRBJ1-4,many,TRBV29-1,TGCAGCGTTGGGGCGCAGAATGAAAAACTGTTTTTT,CSVGAQNEKLFF
TRBD1,TRBJ2-2,few,TRBV7-9,TGTGCCAGCAGCAGCGACAGGGTGAACACCGGGGAGCTGTTTTTT,CASSSDRVNTGELFF
NA,TRBJ1-1,few,TRBV12-3/TRBV12-4,TGTGCCAGCAGTCCGCAGGTTGGAGGCACTGAAGCTTTCTTT,CASSPQVGGTEAFF
TRBD1,TRBJ2-2,NA,TRBV5-6,TGTGCCAGCAGCTCGACCGGGACAGGTCACACCGGGGAGCTGTTTTTT,CASSSTGTGHTGELFF
NA,TRBJ1-2,NA,TRBV29-1,TGCAGCGTTGTAACAGACGGAAACACCTTC,CSVVTDGNTF
TRBD1,TRBJ1-2,once,TRBV2,TGTGCTAGAGTTGGGACAGAAGGGGGCTACACCTTC,CARVGTEGGYTF
TRBD2,TRBJ2-7,NA,TRBV29-1,TGCAGCCCCGGACTAGGACACTACGAGCAGTACTTC,CSPGLGHYEQYF
NA,TRBJ2-2,NA,TRBV9,TGTGCCAGCAGCGTTCTCGGGAGTTCGGGGGAGCTGTTTTTT,CASSVLGSSGELFF
NA,TRBJ1-5,NA,TRBV2,TGTGCCAGCGGCAAAAAGGAAGGGCAGCCCCAGCATTTT,CASGKKEGQPQHF
NA,TRBJ1-1,NA,TRBV29-1,TGCAGCGTTGCAGGGTTTTTTACTGAAGCTTTCTTT,CSVAGFFTEAFF
NA,TRBJ1-1,NA,TRBV6-5,TGTGCCAGCAGTTATGTGGGGGCGACGTCTGAAGCTTTCTTT,CASSYVGATSEAFF
NA,TRBJ1-6,few,TRBV4-2,TGTGCCAGCAGCCAAGATACCTCCCGGACAGTCAATTCACCCCTCCACTTT,CASSQDTSRTVNSPLHF
NA,TRBJ2-5,NA,TRBV7-2,TGTGCTAGAGGTGTGACACTGGAGACCCAGTACTTC,CARGVTLETQYF
NA,TRBJ2-5,many,TRBV2,TGTGCCAGCAGGGACCTTAAAGAGACCCAGTACTTC,CASRDLKETQYF
NA,TRBJ2-7,NA,TRBV20-1,TGCAGTGCCCCTCTAGGGGGATCGTCCTACGAGCAGTACTTC,CSAPLGGSSYEQYF
NA,TRBJ1-5,NA,TRBV7-2,TGCGCCAGCAGCCAAGCCTCAAGCAACCCCCAGCATTTT,CASSQASSNPQHF
NA,TRBJ1-2,few,TRBV10-3,TGTGCCATCAGCCCCCGCGGGCCGGCGGAAGGGGATGGCTACACCTTC,CAISPRGPAEGDGYTF
NA,TRBJ2-7,NA,TRBV29-1,TGCAGCTTACTCGTCGATAGGGACCACGAGCAGTACTTC,CSLLVDRDHEQYF
TRBD1,TRBJ1-2,NA,TRBV12-3/TRBV12-4,TGTGCCAGCAGAACGACAGGGGGCAGAGGTGGCTACACCTTC,CASRTTGGRGGYTF
TRBD1,TRBJ2-7,many,TRBV24-1,TGTGCCACCAGTGATTCTGACAGGGGAGCCTACGAGCAGTACTTC,CATSDSDRGAYEQYF
TRBD2,TRBJ2-7,NA,TRBV27,TGTGCCAGCAGTTTATTACTAGCGGGGGGCGAGCAGTACTTC,CASSLLLAGGEQYF
TRBD1,TRBJ2-2,NA,TRBV6-6,TGTGCCAGCAGTTACTCCCAGGGGGCGACCGGGGAGCTGTTTTTT,CASSYSQGATGELFF
NA,TRBJ2-1,few,TRBV25-1,TGTGCCAGCAGTGAAAGGCTGGGAGATGAGCAGTTCTTC,CASSERLGDEQFF
TRBD1,TRBJ2-7,NA,TRBV7-6,TGTGCCAGCAGGTCTGAGGGACAGGGATACGAGCAGTACTTC,CASRSEGQGYEQYF
NA,TRBJ2-5,few,TRBV6-6,TGTGCCAGCAGTTACTCCCTTGGAGGGGGAGGGCAAGAGACCCAGTACTTC,CASSYSLGGGGQETQYF
NA,TRBJ1-1,many,TRBV7-9,TGTGCCAGCAGCGTTCTAGAGAACACTGAAGCTTTCTTT,CASSVLENTEAFF
TRBD1,TRBJ2-7,few,TRBV12-3/TRBV12-4,TGTGCCAGCAGCCCCCGGGACAGGGGGGCCGAGCAGTACTTC,CASSPRDRGAEQYF
NA,TRBJ2-7,NA,TRBV10-2,TGCGCCAGCAGTGAGTTGGGGGGCAACGAGCAGTACTTC,CASSELGGNEQYF
NA,TRBJ1-1,NA,TRBV25-1,TGTGCCAGCAGCGCCGCCGGGAGAATGAACACTGAAGCTTTCTTT,CASSAAGRMNTEAFF
NA,TRBJ2-5,NA,TRBV19,TGTGCCAGTAGCCCGGACAGACTGGGAAGGGAGACCCAGTACTTC,CASSPDRLGRETQYF
NA,TRBJ1-6,NA,TRBV7-8,TGTGCCAGCAGCTTCAGGTCAATGGACAGTCCGGTAGGGTCCCTCCACTTT,CASSFRSMDSPVGSLHF
NA,TRBJ2-7,few,TRBV12-3/TRBV12-4,TGTGCCAGCAGTCTAAGTAAGAGGTACGAGCAGTACTTC,CASSLSKRYEQYF
TRBD1,TRBJ1-1,few,TRBV20-1,TGCAGTGCCGTGCCGGGACAGGGGGCCTTCGGCACTGAAGCTTTCTTT,CSAVPGQGAFGTEAFF
NA,TRBJ1-5,many,TRBV12-5,TGTGCTAGTGGTTTGGAGGGACTAGGCAATCAGCCCCAGCATTTT,CASGLEGLGNQPQHF
TRBD1,TRBJ2-1,NA,TRBV14,TGTGCCAGCAGCCGGGACAGGGGGCAGTACAATGAGCAGTTCTTC,CASSRDRGQYNEQFF
NA,TRBJ1-5,NA,TRBV7-8,TGTGCCAGCAGCTTAGAGGACTATAGCAATCAGCCCCAGCATTTT,CASSLEDYSNQPQHF
TRBD1,TRBJ2-7,NA,TRBV9,TGTGCCAGCTCAAAACGCGAGACAGGGATCGTCGACGAGCAGTACTTC,CASSKRETGIVDEQYF
NA,TRBJ1-2,NA,TRBV5-4,TGTGCCAGCAGCTTGGGTCTGAGACAGGAAAATAACTATGGCTACACCTTC,CASSLGLRQENNYGYTF
NA,TRBJ2-2,NA,TRBV7-9,TGTGCCAGCAGCAGCGACGGTCGGGACCCCGGGGAGCTGTTTTTT,CASSSDGRDPGELFF
TRBD1,TRBJ1-1,NA,TRBV25-1,TGTGCCAGCTCACCTACAACTGACAGGGATACTGAAGCTTTCTTT,CASSPTTDRDTEAFF
NA,TRBJ1-2,NA,TRBV30,TGTGCCTGGAGTGTACATCTCTATGGCTACACCTTC,CAWSVHLYGYTF
TRBD1,TRBJ2-6,many,TRBV10-3,TGTGCCATCAGTGGGGGACAGGGGGCTGCTGGGGCCAACGTCCTGACTTTC,CAISGGQGAAGANVLTF
NA,TRBJ1-1,many,TRBV5-5,TGTGCCAGCAGCTTGGACAGGCAAGCTTTCTTT,CASSLDRQAFF
NA,TRBJ2-3,few,TRBV7-9,TGTGCCAGCAGTGTCGGGCAGACAGAGGGAGATACGCAGTATTTT,CASSVGQTEGDTQYF
TRBD1,TRBJ1-2,NA,TRBV27,TGTGCCACGGGGAGAGACAGGGGCTATGGCTACACCTTC,CATGRDRGYGYTF
NA,TRBJ1-4,NA,TRBV15,TGTGCCACCAGCAGTTACAGACAGGCAACTAATGAAAAACTGTTTTTT,CATSSYRQATNEKLFF
NA,TRBJ1-4,NA,TRBV7-9,TGTGCCAGCAGCTTCGGGCAGTACAATGAAAAACTGTTTTTT,CASSFGQYNEKLFF
NA,TRBJ2-6,NA,TRBV25-1,TGTGCCAGCAGTGAATCCAACGTCCTGACTTTC,CASSESNVLTF
NA,TRBJ1-2,NA,TRBV19,TGTGCCAGTAGTCCCCTGGACAGAGGCTACACCTTC,CASSPLDRGYTF
NA,TRBJ1-2,many,TRBV7-2,TGTGCCAGCAGCTCCTACACCGGAGCGGACTATGGCTACACCTTC,CASSSYTGADYGYTF
NA,TRBJ2-2,NA,TRBV24-1,TGTGCCACCAGTACGGCCGCGAACACCGGGGAGCTGTTTTTT,CATSTAANTGELFF
NA,TRBJ2-7,many,TRBV12-3/TRBV12-4,TGTGCCAGCAGTTTCAGGGTTGGAGGCGAGCAGTACTTC,CASSFRVGGEQYF
NA,TRBJ1-5,NA,TRBV2,TGTGCCAGCAGCTTCCGGGCACGAGGGTTGGGTCAGCCCCAGCATTTT,CASSFRARGLGQPQHF